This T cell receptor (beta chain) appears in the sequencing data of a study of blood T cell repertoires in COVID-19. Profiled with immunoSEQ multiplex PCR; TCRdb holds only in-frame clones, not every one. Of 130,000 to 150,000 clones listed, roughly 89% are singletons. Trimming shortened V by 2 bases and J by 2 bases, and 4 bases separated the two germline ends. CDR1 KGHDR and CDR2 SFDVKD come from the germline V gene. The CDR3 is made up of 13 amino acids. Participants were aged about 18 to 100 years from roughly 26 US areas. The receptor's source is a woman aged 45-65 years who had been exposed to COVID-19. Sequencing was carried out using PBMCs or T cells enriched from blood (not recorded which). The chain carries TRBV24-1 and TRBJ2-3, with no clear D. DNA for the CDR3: TGTGCCACCAGTGATTACTACACAGATACGCAGTATTTT. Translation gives CATSDYYTDTQYF.